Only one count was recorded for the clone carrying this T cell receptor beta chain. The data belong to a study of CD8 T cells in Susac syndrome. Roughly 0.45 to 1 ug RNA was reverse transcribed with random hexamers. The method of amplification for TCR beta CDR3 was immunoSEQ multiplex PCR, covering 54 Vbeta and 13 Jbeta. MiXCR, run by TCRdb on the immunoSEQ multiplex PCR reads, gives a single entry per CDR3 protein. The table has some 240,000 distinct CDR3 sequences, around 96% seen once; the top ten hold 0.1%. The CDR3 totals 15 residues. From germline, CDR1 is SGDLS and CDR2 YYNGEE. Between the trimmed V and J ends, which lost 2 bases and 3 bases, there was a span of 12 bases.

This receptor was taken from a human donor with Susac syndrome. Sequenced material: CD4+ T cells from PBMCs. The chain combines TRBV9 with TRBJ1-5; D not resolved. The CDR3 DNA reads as TGTGCCAGCAGCGTCCTCTGGCAGGACAATCAGCCCCAGCATTTT. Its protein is CASSVLWQDNQPQHF.